The clone carrying this TCR beta chain was detected a few times. Each CDR3 protein is one row after TCRdb ran MiXCR on the 5' RACE reads. The sample records 95,000 to 120,000 distinct CDR3 sequences, about 12% being singletons. The entry originates in a study of early T cells in non-severe SARS-CoV-2 infection. Study in general: Sequencing was performed on bulk RNA from unsorted whole blood, leaving chains unpaired.

The V and J ends lost 6 bases and 7 bases, in that order; junction bases with no gene match: 12. Germline CDR1 SQVTM, CDR2 ANQGSEA. The CDR3 contains 15 residues. The genes are TRBV29-1 and TRBJ2-3; 11 bases align to TRBD2. Sequencing was performed on whole blood. The sequence was collected from an adult who was a healthcare worker with PCR-confirmed SARS-CoV-2 infection or an uninfected control (not recorded which). The CDR3 region is CSVGTSGGSLNTQYF. CDR3 in DNA: TGCAGCGTGGGAACTAGCGGGGGATCCCTGAATACGCAGTATTTT.